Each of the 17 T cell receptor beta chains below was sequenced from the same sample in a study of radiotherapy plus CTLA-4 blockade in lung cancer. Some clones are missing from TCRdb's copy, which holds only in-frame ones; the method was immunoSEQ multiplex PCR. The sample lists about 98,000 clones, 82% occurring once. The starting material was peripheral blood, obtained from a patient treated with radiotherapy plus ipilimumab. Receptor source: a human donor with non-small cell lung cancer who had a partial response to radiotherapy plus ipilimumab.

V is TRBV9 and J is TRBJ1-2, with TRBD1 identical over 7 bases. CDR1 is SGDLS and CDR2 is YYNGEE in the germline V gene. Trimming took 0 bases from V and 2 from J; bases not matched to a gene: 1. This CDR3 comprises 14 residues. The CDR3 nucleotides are TGTGCCAGCAGCGTAGGGGGACAGAACTATGGCTACACCTTC. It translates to CASSVGGQNYGYTF. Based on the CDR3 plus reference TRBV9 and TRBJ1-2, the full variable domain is DSGVTQTPKHLITATGQRVTLRCSPRSGDLSVYWYQQSLDQGLQFLIQYYNGEERAKGNILERFSAQQFPDLHSELNLSSLELGDSALYFCASSVGGQNYGYTFGSGTRLTVV.

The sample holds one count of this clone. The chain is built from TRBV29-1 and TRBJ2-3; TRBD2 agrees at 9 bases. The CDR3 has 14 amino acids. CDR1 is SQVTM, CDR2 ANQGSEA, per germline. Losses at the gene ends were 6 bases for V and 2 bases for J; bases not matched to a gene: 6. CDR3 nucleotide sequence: TGCAGCGTGAAATTAGCGGGAGACACAGATACGCAGTATTTT. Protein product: CSVKLAGDTDTQYF.

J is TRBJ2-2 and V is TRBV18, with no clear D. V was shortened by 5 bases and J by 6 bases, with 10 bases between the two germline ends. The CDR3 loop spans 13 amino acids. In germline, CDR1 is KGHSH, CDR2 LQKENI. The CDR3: CASSIQVAGELFF. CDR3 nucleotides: TGTGCCAGCTCAATCCAGGTGGCCGGGGAGCTGTTTTTT.

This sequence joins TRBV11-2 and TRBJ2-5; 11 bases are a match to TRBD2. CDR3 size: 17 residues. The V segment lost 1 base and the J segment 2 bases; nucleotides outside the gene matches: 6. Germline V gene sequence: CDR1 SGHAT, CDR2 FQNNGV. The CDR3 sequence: CASSLGLAGWGQETQYF. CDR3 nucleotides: TGTGCCAGCAGCTTAGGACTAGCGGGATGGGGGCAAGAGACCCAGTACTTC. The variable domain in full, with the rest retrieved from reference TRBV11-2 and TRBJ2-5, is EAGVAQSPRYKIIEKRQSVAFWCNPISGHATLYWYQQILGQGPKLLIQFQNNGVVDDSQLPKDRFSAERLKGVDSTLKIQPAKLEDSAVYLCASSLGLAGWGQETQYFGPGTRLLVL.

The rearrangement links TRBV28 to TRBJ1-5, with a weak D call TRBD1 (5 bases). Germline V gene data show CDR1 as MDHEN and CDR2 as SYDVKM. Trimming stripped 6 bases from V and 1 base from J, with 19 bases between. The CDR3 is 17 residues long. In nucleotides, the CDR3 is TGTGCCAGCAGATCCAGAAGGCGGGGCGGAAGCAATCAGCCCCAGCATTTT. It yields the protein CASRSRRRGGSNQPQHF.

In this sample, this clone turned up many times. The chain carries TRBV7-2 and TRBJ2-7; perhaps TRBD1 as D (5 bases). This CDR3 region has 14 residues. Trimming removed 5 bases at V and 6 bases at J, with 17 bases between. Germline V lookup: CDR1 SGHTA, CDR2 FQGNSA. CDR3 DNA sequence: TGTGCCAGCAGCCTACATGTGGGGCAAATCGAGCAGTACTTC. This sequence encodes CASSLHVGQIEQYF.

CDR3 in amino acids: CSVGSGPNTQYF. CDR3 sequence (DNA): TGCAGCGTTGGTAGCGGCCCAAATACGCAGTATTTT. This chain uses TRBV29-1 with TRBJ2-3, with a weak D call TRBD2 (6 bases). V was shortened by 4 bases and J by 7 bases, with 12 bases between the two germline ends. This CDR3 has 12 residues. Looked up from germline, CDR1 is SQVTM and CDR2 is ANQGSEA.

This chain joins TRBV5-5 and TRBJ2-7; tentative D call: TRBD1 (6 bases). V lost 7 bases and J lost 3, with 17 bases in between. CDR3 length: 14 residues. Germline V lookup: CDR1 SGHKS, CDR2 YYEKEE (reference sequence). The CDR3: CASSWRTEHYEQYF. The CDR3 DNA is TGTGCCAGCTCCTGGAGGACAGAACACTACGAGCAGTACTTC.

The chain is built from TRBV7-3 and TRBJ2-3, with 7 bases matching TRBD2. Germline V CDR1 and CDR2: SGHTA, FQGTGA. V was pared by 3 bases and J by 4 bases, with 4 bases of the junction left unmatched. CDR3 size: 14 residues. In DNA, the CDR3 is TGTGCCAGCAGCTTGGGCGGGAGTTCAGATACGCAGTATTTT. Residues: CASSLGGSSDTQYF.

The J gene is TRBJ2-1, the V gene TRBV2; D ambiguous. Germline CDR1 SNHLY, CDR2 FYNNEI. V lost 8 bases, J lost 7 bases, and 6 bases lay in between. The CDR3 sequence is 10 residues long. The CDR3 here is CASSRNEQFF. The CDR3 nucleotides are TGTGCCAGCTCCCGGAATGAGCAGTTCTTC. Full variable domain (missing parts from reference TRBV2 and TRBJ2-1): EPEVTQTPSHQVTQMGQEVILRCVPISNHLYFYWYRQILGQKVEFLVSFYNNEISEKSEIFDDQFSVERPDGSNFTLKIRSTKLEDSAMYFCASSRNEQFFGPGTRLTVL.

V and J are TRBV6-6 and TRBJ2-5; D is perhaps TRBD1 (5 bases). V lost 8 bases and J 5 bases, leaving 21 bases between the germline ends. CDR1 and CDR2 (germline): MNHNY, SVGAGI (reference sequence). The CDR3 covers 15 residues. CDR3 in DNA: TGTGCCAGCTTCATGGAGCAGCAGGGTAGGGAGACCCAGTACTTC. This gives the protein CASFMEQQGRETQYF.

The CDR3 DNA is TGTGCCAGCTCACCACCTAACAGGGAGGGAAAACTGTTTTTT. Protein: CASSPPNREGKLFF. This sequence joins TRBV18 and TRBJ1-4; D is possibly TRBD1 (6 bases). The CDR3 length is 14 residues. V lost 0 bases to trimming and J lost 10 bases, with 12 bases between them. CDR1 and CDR2 (germline): KGHSH, LQKENI.

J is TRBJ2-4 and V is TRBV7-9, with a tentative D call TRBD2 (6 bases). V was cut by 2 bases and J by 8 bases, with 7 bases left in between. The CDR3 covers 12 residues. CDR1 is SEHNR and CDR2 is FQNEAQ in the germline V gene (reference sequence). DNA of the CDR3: TGTGCCAGCAGCTTATGGGGGGACATTCAGTACTTC. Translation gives CASSLWGDIQYF.

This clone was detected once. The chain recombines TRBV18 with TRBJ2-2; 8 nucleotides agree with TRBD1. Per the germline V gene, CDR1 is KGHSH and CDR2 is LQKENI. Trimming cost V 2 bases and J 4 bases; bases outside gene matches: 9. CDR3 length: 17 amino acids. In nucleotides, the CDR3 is TGTGCCAGCTCACCAAATGGACAGGGTCCTACCACCGGGGAGCTGTTTTTT. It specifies CASSPNGQGPTTGELFF.

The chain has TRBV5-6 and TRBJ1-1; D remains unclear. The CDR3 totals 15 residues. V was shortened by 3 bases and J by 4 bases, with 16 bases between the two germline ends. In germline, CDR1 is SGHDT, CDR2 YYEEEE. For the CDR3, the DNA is TGTGCCAGCAGCTCTTTCTGGAGGGATCGCACTGAAGCTTTCTTT. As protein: CASSSFWRDRTEAFF.

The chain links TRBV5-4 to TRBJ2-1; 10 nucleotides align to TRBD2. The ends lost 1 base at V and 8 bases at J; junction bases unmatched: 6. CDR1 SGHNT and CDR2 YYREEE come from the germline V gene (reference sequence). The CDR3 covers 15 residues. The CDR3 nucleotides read TGTGCCAGCAGCTTGACTAGCGGGAAAGGCGATGAGCAGTTCTTC. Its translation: CASSLTSGKGDEQFF.

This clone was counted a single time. CDR3 nucleotides: TGCGCCAGCAGCTTGGCCGCTTTAGGGTCAGGGCGTTTTAACGAGCAGTACTTC. Amino acid sequence: CASSLAALGSGRFNEQYF. The V and J genes are TRBV5-1 and TRBJ2-7; D is perhaps TRBD1 (5 bases). The CDR3 is made up of 18 amino acids. Trimming cost V 0 bases and J 5 bases, with 24 bases left between them. Germline V gene lookup returns CDR1 SGHRS and CDR2 YFSETQ.